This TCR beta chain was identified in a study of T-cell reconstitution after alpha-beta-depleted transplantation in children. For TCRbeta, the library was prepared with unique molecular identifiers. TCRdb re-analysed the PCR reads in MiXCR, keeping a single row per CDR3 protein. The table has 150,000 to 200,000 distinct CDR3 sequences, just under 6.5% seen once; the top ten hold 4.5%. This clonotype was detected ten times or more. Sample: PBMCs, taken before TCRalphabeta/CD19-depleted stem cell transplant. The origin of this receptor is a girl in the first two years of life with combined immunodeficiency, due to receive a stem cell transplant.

Here the CDR3 DNA reads TGTGCCACCAGTGATCCTCTCGGACAGGGGCGAGATGAGCAGTTCTTC. Translation gives CATSDPLGQGRDEQFF. This rearrangement joins TRBV24-1 to TRBJ2-1; TRBD1 agrees at 9 bases. CDR3 size: 16 residues. J lost 8 bases, V lost 3 bases, and 10 bases had no gene match. Germline lookup yields CDR1 KGHDR and CDR2 SFDVKD.